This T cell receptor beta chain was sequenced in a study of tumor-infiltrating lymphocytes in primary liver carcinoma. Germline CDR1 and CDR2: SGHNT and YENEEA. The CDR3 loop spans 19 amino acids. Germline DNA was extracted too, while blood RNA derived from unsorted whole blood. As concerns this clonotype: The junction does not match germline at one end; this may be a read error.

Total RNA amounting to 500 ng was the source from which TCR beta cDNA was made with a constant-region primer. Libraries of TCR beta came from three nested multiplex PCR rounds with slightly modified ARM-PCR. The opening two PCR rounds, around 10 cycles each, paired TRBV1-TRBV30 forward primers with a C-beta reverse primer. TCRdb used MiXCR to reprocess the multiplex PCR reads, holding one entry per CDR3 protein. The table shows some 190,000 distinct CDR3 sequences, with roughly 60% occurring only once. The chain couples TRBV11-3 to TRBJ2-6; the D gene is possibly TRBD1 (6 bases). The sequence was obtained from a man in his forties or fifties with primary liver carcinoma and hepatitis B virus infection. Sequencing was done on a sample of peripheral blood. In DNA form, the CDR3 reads TGTGCCAGCAGTTTAGTCTTGGACAGCAGCAAGCGCTGGGCCAACGTCCTGACTTTC. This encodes CASSLVLDSSKRWANVLTF. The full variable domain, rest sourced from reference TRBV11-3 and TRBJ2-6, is EAGVVQSPRYKIIEKKQPVAFWCNPISGHNTLYWYLQNLGQGPELLIRYENEEAVDDSQLPKDRFSAERLKGVDSTLKIQPAELGDSAVYLCASSLVLDSSKRWANVLTFGAGSRLTVL.